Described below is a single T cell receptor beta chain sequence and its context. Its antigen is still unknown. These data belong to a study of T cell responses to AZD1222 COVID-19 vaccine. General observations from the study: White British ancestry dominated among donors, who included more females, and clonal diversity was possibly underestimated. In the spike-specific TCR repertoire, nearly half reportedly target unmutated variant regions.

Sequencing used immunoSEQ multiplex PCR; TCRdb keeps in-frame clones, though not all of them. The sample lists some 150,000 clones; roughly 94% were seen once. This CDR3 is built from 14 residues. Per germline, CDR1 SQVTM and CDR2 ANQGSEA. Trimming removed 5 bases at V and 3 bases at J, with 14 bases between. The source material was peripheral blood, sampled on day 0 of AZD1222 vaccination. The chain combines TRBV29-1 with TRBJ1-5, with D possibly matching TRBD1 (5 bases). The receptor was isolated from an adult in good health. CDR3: CSVTSDSYNQPQHF. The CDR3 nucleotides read TGCAGCGTTACCTCAGACAGCTACAATCAGCCCCAGCATTTT.